The 28 T cell receptor beta chains given below trace back to one sample, sequenced in a study of T cells in Graves' hyperthyroidism and ophthalmopathy. RNA transcripts were the template for amplifying TCR beta CDR3 regions. HTBI primers drove first-round RT-PCR of the TCR CDR3. Each CDR3 protein is one row after TCRdb ran MiXCR on the multiplex PCR reads. The profile shows fewer than 350,000 distinct CDR3 sequences, 15% to 20% of them singletons. The sample was blood. The source of these receptors is a woman in her thirties or forties with Graves' ophthalmopathy.

This clonotype has ten or more counts. The rearrangement links TRBV29-1 to TRBJ2-7; 7 nucleotides line up with TRBD1. Per germline, CDR1 SQVTM and CDR2 ANQGSEA. J lost 7 bases, V lost 7 bases, and 13 bases had no gene match. The CDR3 spans 13 residues. CDR3 bases: TGCAGCGCCCATAACAGGGGTATCGGAGAGCAGTACTTC. Translation gives CSAHNRGIGEQYF.

This clonotype showed up just once. The chain has TRBV6-1 and TRBJ2-5, with 9 nucleotides matching TRBD1. With V trimmed by 9 bases and J by 1 base, 9 bases remained unmatched. CDR3 length: 15 amino acids. Germline V CDR1 and CDR2: MNHNS, SASEGT. The CDR3 sequence: CASSTGTGRQETQYF. The CDR3 DNA reads TGTGCCAGTTCGACCGGGACAGGGCGCCAAGAGACCCAGTACTTC.

In this sample, this clonotype turned up many times. J is TRBJ1-2 and V is TRBV2; D might be TRBD1 (5 bases). In germline, CDR1 is SNHLY, CDR2 FYNNEI. V lost 8 bases to trimming and J lost 8 bases, with 33 bases between them. CDR3 length: 18 residues. The CDR3, as DNA: TGTGCCAGCGGCTACACGTGGGGCAGGAGGAGTCTGGGCGGCGGCTACACCTTC. It yields the protein CASGYTWGRRSLGGGYTF.

This clonotype was observed many times. V is TRBV11-2 and J is TRBJ1-1; D is unresolved. Trimming stripped 3 bases from V and 5 bases from J, with 16 bases between. The germline V gene encodes CDR1 SGHAT and CDR2 FQNNGV. CDR3 size: 15 residues. This CDR3 reads CASSFPSVWGTEAFF. The CDR3 region has the DNA TGTGCCAGCAGCTTCCCCTCGGTTTGGGGAACTGAAGCTTTCTTT. Supplemented by reference TRBV11-2 and TRBJ1-1, the full variable domain reads EAGVAQSPRYKIIEKRQSVAFWCNPISGHATLYWYQQILGQGPKLLIQFQNNGVVDDSQLPKDRFSAERLKGVDSTLKIQPAKLEDSAVYLCASSFPSVWGTEAFFGQGTRLTVV.

In this sample, this clonotype turned up many times. V and J are TRBV12-3 or TRBV12-4 and TRBJ2-7; D remains ambiguous. The CDR3 sequence is 11 residues long. V lost 2 bases to trimming and J lost 4 bases, with 3 bases between them. The CDR3 region has the DNA TGTGCCAGCAGTTTAATGTACGAGCAGTACTTC. Encoded protein: CASSLMYEQYF.

In its sample, this clonotype was seen many times. V and J are TRBV5-4 and TRBJ1-2; the D is unclear. CDR1 and CDR2 (germline): SGHNT, YYREEE (reference sequence). This CDR3 has 14 amino acids. Trimming removed 4 bases at V and 4 bases at J, with 14 bases between. The CDR3 reads CASSKDGRGYGYTF. The CDR3 DNA sequence: TGTGCCAGCAGCAAGGACGGCCGGGGCTATGGCTACACCTTC.

This clonotype was observed many times. The J gene is TRBJ2-7, the V gene TRBV27, with D possibly being TRBD2 (6 bases). The CDR3 loop spans 14 amino acids. Deletions cut 4 bases from V and 6 bases from J, with 16 bases between. Germline loops: CDR1 MNHEY, CDR2 SMNVEV (reference sequence). The CDR3 sequence: CASSYGIRESEQYF. As DNA, the CDR3 is TGTGCCAGCAGTTATGGAATACGGGAGTCCGAGCAGTACTTC.

This clonotype has at least ten counts. The genes are TRBV7-6 and TRBJ2-7; D might be TRBD1 or TRBD2, each matching 5 bases. Trimming removed 5 bases from V and 6 bases from J, with 20 bases in between. The CDR3 is made up of 15 amino acids. Germline assignment: CDR1 SGHVS and CDR2 FNYEAQ. The CDR3 reads CASSDPRRYGAEQYF. The CDR3, as DNA: TGTGCCAGCAGCGATCCCCGGAGGTACGGGGCCGAGCAGTACTTC.

This clonotype was observed many times. The J gene is TRBJ1-2, the V gene TRBV12-3 or TRBV12-4, with no clear D. The CDR3 contains 14 residues. V shed 6 bases and J shed 4 bases, with 15 bases lying between them. For the CDR3, the DNA is TGTGCCAGCAGCAAAGGACCGCGCTTCTATGGCTACACCTTC. It encodes CASSKGPRFYGYTF.

This clonotype occurred a few times. This rearrangement joins TRBV27 to TRBJ2-2; 12 bases match TRBD2. Germline CDR1 MNHEY, CDR2 SMNVEV (reference sequence). J was trimmed by 7 bases and V by 2 bases; bases with no gene match: 8. CDR3 length equals 17 residues. CDR3 sequence (DNA): TGTGCCAGCAGTTTAATCCTAGCGGGAGGGCCTGGCGGGGAGCTGTTTTTT. Amino acid sequence: CASSLILAGGPGGELFF.

A few counts support this clonotype. This may stem from a read error, because a much larger clone lies one nucleotide away. The rearrangement joins TRBV12-5 to TRBJ1-5; maybe TRBD1 (6 bases). From germline, CDR1 is LGHNT and CDR2 FRNRAP. V was trimmed by 3 bases and J by 5 bases, leaving 17 bases between them. The CDR3 is made up of 16 amino acids. The CDR3 loop is CASGFFSGRGDQPQHF. CDR3 bases: TGTGCTAGTGGTTTTTTTTCAGGGAGGGGGGATCAGCCCCAGCATTTT.

This clonotype has at least ten counts. The CDR3 region has the DNA TGTGCCAGCACCCAGGGGGCCTACGAGCAGTACTTC. It is translated as CASTQGAYEQYF. The chain carries TRBV28 and TRBJ2-7; 7 positions agree with TRBD1. The CDR3 covers 12 residues. The germline V gene encodes CDR1 MDHEN and CDR2 SYDVKM. J lost 2 bases, V lost 7 bases, and 2 bases had no gene match. The variable domain in full, with the rest retrieved from reference TRBV28 and TRBJ2-7, is DVKVTQSSRYLVKRTGEKVFLECVQDMDHENMFWYRQDPGLGLRLIYFSYDVKMKEKGDIPEGYSVSREKKERFSLILESASTNQTSMYLCASTQGAYEQYFGPGTRLTVT.

Details on this clonotype: A much more abundant neighbour one base away suggests this may be a read error. The rearrangement links TRBV28 to TRBJ2-2; D ambiguous. This CDR3 has 16 amino acids. CDR1 is MDHEN and CDR2 is SYDVKM in the germline V gene. The V end lost 3 bases, the J end lost 4 bases, and 15 bases lay between the germline ends. The chain's CDR3 is CASSFPNPQSTGELFF. CDR3 bases: TGTGCCAGCAGTTTCCCCAACCCCCAGTCCACCGGGGAGCTGTTTTTT.

This clonotype has ten or more counts. CDR3 in amino acids: CASSLRSSGSYEQYF. The CDR3 DNA follows: TGTGCCAGCAGTTTAAGGTCTAGCGGGAGTTACGAGCAGTACTTC. The V call is TRBV28, the J call TRBJ2-7; TRBD2 aligns across 10 bases. The CDR3 extends over 15 amino acids. V dropped 2 bases and J dropped 4; count of bases not matched to a gene: 5. CDR1 is MDHEN, CDR2 SYDVKM, per germline.

This clonotype was picked up many times. The rearrangement joins TRBV20-1 to TRBJ2-2; TRBD2 aligns across 8 bases. Trimming at V came to 0 bases and at J to 3 bases, leaving 6 bases not matched to a gene. CDR1 and CDR2 from the germline V gene are DFQATT and SNEGSKA (reference sequence). The CDR3 is made up of 16 amino acids. CDR3 nucleotide sequence: TGCAGTGCTAGAGATCGTGCTAGCGGGTACACCGGGGAGCTGTTTTTT. Translation: CSARDRASGYTGELFF.

This clonotype was seen many times. This CDR3 reads CASRTGVVNQPQHF. DNA of the CDR3: TGTGCCAGCAGAACAGGAGTAGTCAATCAGCCCCAGCATTTT. The chain couples TRBV27 to TRBJ1-5; weak D call: TRBD1 (5 bases). This CDR3 comprises 14 residues. V was shortened by 6 bases and J by 3 bases, with 12 bases between the two germline ends. Per the germline V gene, CDR1 is MNHEY and CDR2 is SMNVEV (reference sequence).

This clonotype was counted a few times. In DNA, the CDR3 is TGTGCCATCAGTTCCGGGACAGCCTCCGAGCAGTACTTC. Encoded protein: CAISSGTASEQYF. This rearrangement joins TRBV10-3 to TRBJ2-7, with TRBD1 matching 7 bases. V shed 5 bases, J shed 6 bases, and the junction held 7 bases outside the gene matches. This CDR3 region has 13 residues. Per germline, CDR1 ENHRY and CDR2 SYGVKD.

This clonotype was observed a few times. The V and J genes are TRBV12-3 or TRBV12-4 and TRBJ1-2; TRBD1 matches 11 bases. The CDR3 loop spans 17 amino acids. Losses at the gene ends were 5 bases for V and 6 bases for J; bases not matched to a gene: 14. CDR3 loop: CASSPGTGGKSVNGYTF. The CDR3 DNA follows: TGTGCCAGCAGTCCGGGGACAGGGGGTAAGAGTGTTAATGGCTACACCTTC.

The chain combines TRBV19 with TRBJ2-7, with a possible D match to TRBD2 (6 bases). The CDR3 sequence is 15 residues long. Deletions cut 1 base from V and 2 bases from J, with 12 bases between. Germline CDR1 LNHDA, CDR2 SQIVND (reference sequence). The CDR3 protein is CASSIGTNQAYEQYF. The CDR3 DNA is TGTGCCAGTAGTATAGGGACTAACCAAGCCTACGAGCAGTACTTC. Full variable domain (missing parts from reference TRBV19 and TRBJ2-7): DGGITQSPKYLFRKEGQNVTLSCEQNLNHDAMYWYRQDPGQGLRLIYYSQIVNDFQKGDIAEGYSVSREKKESFPLTVTSAQKNPTAFYLCASSIGTNQAYEQYFGPGTRLTVT.

There are many counts of this clonotype. The chain is built from TRBV20-1 and TRBJ1-5; 7 bases map to TRBD1. The ends lost 6 bases at V and 7 bases at J; junction bases unmatched: 9. This CDR3 comprises 13 residues. Per germline, CDR1 DFQATT and CDR2 SNEGSKA (reference sequence). The CDR3 DNA sequence: TGCAGTGCAAACCGACAGGGAGGGCAGCCCCAGCATTTT. This sequence encodes CSANRQGGQPQHF.

V gene TRBV27 combines with J gene TRBJ2-5; 13 bases agree with TRBD2. The CDR3 consists of 16 residues. CDR1 MNHEY and CDR2 SMNVEV come from the germline V gene (reference sequence). V dropped 8 bases and J dropped 4; count of bases not matched to a gene: 10. The CDR3: CASHPGRLAGGETQYF. The CDR3 DNA follows: TGTGCCAGCCACCCAGGTAGACTAGCGGGAGGAGAGACCCAGTACTTC.

This clonotype was seen ten or more times. V is TRBV27 and J is TRBJ1-5; D is perhaps TRBD1 (5 bases). Trimming pared 2 bases from V and 6 bases from J, leaving 8 bases between. CDR3 length: 13 residues. Germline assignment: CDR1 MNHEY and CDR2 SMNVEV (reference sequence). The CDR3 sequence is CASSLKGFQPQHF. In DNA, the CDR3 is TGTGCCAGCAGTTTAAAGGGGTTTCAGCCCCAGCATTTT.

The chain combines TRBV30 with TRBJ1-1; D is undetermined. CDR1 and CDR2 from the germline V gene are GTSNPN and SVGIG (reference sequence). This CDR3 spans 13 amino acids. V lost 0 bases and J lost 3, with 8 bases in between. Written as DNA, the CDR3 is TGTGCCTGGAGTGTGAGCAGATACACTGAAGCTTTCTTT. Protein sequence: CAWSVSRYTEAFF.

This clonotype was observed many times. V and J are TRBV28 and TRBJ2-7; D gene ambiguous. Trimming left V 4 bases short and J 5 bases short, with 18 bases between. This CDR3 contains 15 residues. Germline CDR1 reads MDHEN; CDR2 reads SYDVKM. As DNA, the CDR3 is TGTGCCAGCAGTTCCCCGACGGTACATCTCAACGAGCAGTACTTC. Its protein product is CASSSPTVHLNEQYF.

This clonotype was counted many times. V and J are TRBV20-1 and TRBJ2-7; the D is unclear. The CDR3 runs to 14 residues. V dropped 1 base and J dropped 6 bases, with 16 bases sitting between them. The germline gives CDR1 DFQATT, CDR2 SNEGSKA (reference sequence). CDR3 sequence: CSARGGHGMGEQYF. The CDR3 region has the DNA TGCAGTGCTAGAGGAGGTCATGGGATGGGCGAGCAGTACTTC.

Only a few counts were recorded for this clonotype. This chain links TRBV12-3 or TRBV12-4 with TRBJ2-7; D call uncertain. V was trimmed by 5 bases and J by 9 bases, leaving 14 bases between them. The CDR3 sequence is 12 residues long. CDR3 DNA: TGTGCCAGCAGTCTATCGGACCGCCGGCAGTACTTC. As protein: CASSLSDRRQYF.

This clonotype was found many times. This sequence joins TRBV14 and TRBJ2-7; D is unresolved. Germline V gene sequence: CDR1 SGHDN, CDR2 FVKESK. This CDR3 spans 11 amino acids. The V end was cut by 4 bases, the J end by 3 bases, with 4 bases between. CDR3 residues: CASSRLYEQYF. In DNA form, the CDR3 reads TGTGCCAGCAGCCGACTCTACGAGCAGTACTTC.

This clonotype was detected ten times or more. The rearrangement links TRBV4-1 to TRBJ2-7; 11 bases are a match to TRBD2. Germline CDR1 and CDR2: MGHRA and YSYEKL. V lost 2 bases, J lost 3 bases, and 15 bases stayed unmatched. There are 19 residues in the CDR3. CDR3 nucleotide sequence: TGCGCCAGCAGCCAACCTCTATCAACTAGCGGGAGATTGGACTACGAGCAGTACTTC. Translation: CASSQPLSTSGRLDYEQYF.